The rows below give T cell receptor beta chains drawn from one sample of a study of CD8 T cells in ankylosing spondylitis. One entry per CDR3 protein, called by TCRdb with MiXCR from the 5' RACE reads. The table includes about 540,000 distinct CDR3 sequences, 10% to 15% detected once. The material sequenced was blood, either unsorted or a sorted T cell fraction (not recorded which). The receptors were sampled from a male donor with ankylosing spondylitis. CDR3s include the opening cysteine and the closing phenylalanine or tryptophan. A D gene is named only where the DNA matches it firmly. Clone size, where shown, is once, few, many, or a class for clones that have expanded.

J,V,D,size,DNA,CDR3
TRBJ2-1,TRBV19,-,few,TGTGCCAGTAGTATCCGTGGGAGTACCCACAATGAGCAGTTCTTC,CASSIRGSTHNEQFF
TRBJ2-1,TRBV15,-,few,TGTGCCACCAGCAGATTTGACGGGTCCTACAATGAGCAGTTCTTC,CATSRFDGSYNEQFF
TRBJ2-2,TRBV11-2,TRBD2,once,TGTGCCAGCAGCCCAAGGACTAGCGGGAGGTTTCCGGACGGGGAGCTGTTTTTT,CASSPRTSGRFPDGELFF
TRBJ2-7,TRBV11-2,TRBD2,-,TGTGCCAGCAGCTTAAGGGCGGGAGGGCCCTACGAGCAGTACTTC,CASSLRAGGPYEQYF
TRBJ1-1,TRBV9,-,many,TGTGCCAGCAGCGTAGAGGGCCGGAACACTGAAGCTTTCTTT,CASSVEGRNTEAFF
TRBJ2-7,TRBV2,-,few,TGTGCCAGCAGCGACGGGCCCCCTAGTTCCGAGCAGTACTTC,CASSDGPPSSEQYF
TRBJ2-3,TRBV29-1,-,few,TGCAGCGTTGGCAGAGGAGATACGCAGTATTTT,CSVGRGDTQYF
TRBJ1-1,TRBV7-2,-,few,TGTGCCAGCAGCTTAACATCGGACACTGAAGCTTTCTTT,CASSLTSDTEAFF
TRBJ1-1,TRBV6-5,-,-,TGTGCCAGCAGTTATTCCGATCGGATGAACACTGAAGCTTTCTTT,CASSYSDRMNTEAFF
TRBJ1-2,TRBV20-1,-,-,TGCAGTGCTAGCCTTGATGAGGGCTACACCTTC,CSASLDEGYTF
TRBJ2-1,TRBV10-3,TRBD2,-,TGTGCCATCAGTGAGCCTCCCGGGACTAGCGGGAGGGCCAGCAATGAGCAGTTCTTC,CAISEPPGTSGRASNEQFF
TRBJ2-2,TRBV6-2/TRBV6-3,-,few,TGTGCCAGCAGTTACGTGGCGTCAGGGGGGGAGCTGTTTTTT,CASSYVASGGELFF
TRBJ1-4,TRBV5-1,-,few,TGCGCCAGCAGCTTCGGGCCCGTAGTTAATGAAAAACTGTTTTTT,CASSFGPVVNEKLFF
TRBJ2-1,TRBV5-4,-,once,TGTGCCAGCAGCTTGAGCGCCCTTGAGAATGAGCAGTTCTTC,CASSLSALENEQFF
TRBJ2-7,TRBV29-1,-,-,TGCAGCGTTGAGGGCAACTACGAGCAGTACTTC,CSVEGNYEQYF
TRBJ1-2,TRBV24-1,TRBD1,few,TGTGCCACCAGTGATAACCGGGACAGACACTATGGCTACACCTTC,CATSDNRDRHYGYTF
TRBJ2-1,TRBV20-1,-,few,TGCAGTGCTAGAGAACCTGGTCGGGTTGGGTACAATGAGCAGTTCTTC,CSAREPGRVGYNEQFF
TRBJ2-6,TRBV29-1,-,-,TGCAGCGTTGGTGGGGCCAACGTCCTGACTTTC,CSVGGANVLTF
TRBJ1-2,TRBV12-3/TRBV12-4,-,few,TGTGCCAGCAGTAGGGACCTAACCCTCCGAGGGGATGGCTACACCTTC,CASSRDLTLRGDGYTF
TRBJ2-2,TRBV24-1,-,-,TGTGCCACCAGTGACAGGGGCGCATACACCGGGGAGCTGTTTTTT,CATSDRGAYTGELFF
TRBJ1-4,TRBV12-3/TRBV12-4,-,few,TGTGCCAGCAGTCCAACCCCCTATGGGGCTACTAATGAAAAACTGTTTTTT,CASSPTPYGATNEKLFF
TRBJ2-5,TRBV7-2,TRBD2,few,TGTGCCAGCAGCAAAGGGGTCGGGACTAGCGGGAGTGAGACCCAGTACTTC,CASSKGVGTSGSETQYF
TRBJ2-2,TRBV24-1,-,many,TGTGCCACCAGTGGAGGGATCCTATCCGGGGAGCTGTTTTTT,CATSGGILSGELFF
TRBJ2-5,TRBV29-1,TRBD2,few,TGCAGCGTCCACCTAGCGGGAAGGTCCGAGACCCAGTACTTC,CSVHLAGRSETQYF
TRBJ1-3,TRBV7-9,-,-,TGTGCCAGCAGCTTAGAGGTTATTGGAAACACCATATATTTT,CASSLEVIGNTIYF
TRBJ2-5,TRBV5-1,TRBD1,few,TGCGCCAGCAGTTTGGCCGGGACAGCTGAGACCCAGTACTTC,CASSLAGTAETQYF
TRBJ1-1,TRBV20-1,TRBD1,-,TGCAGTGCTAGAGATCGAACAGGGGCCATGAACACTGAAGCTTTCTTT,CSARDRTGAMNTEAFF
TRBJ2-1,TRBV2,-,many,TGTGCCAGCAGTGCCCCAAATGAGCAGTTCTTC,CASSAPNEQFF
TRBJ2-1,TRBV7-8,-,-,TGTGCCAGCAGCCAAGACGGGGGCCCCTTCTACAATGAGCAGTTCTTC,CASSQDGGPFYNEQFF
TRBJ1-1,TRBV29-1,-,-,TGCAGCGTTGATCCAGGGACTGAAGCTTTCTTT,CSVDPGTEAFF
TRBJ1-4,TRBV12-3/TRBV12-4,TRBD1,-,TGTGCCAGCAGTCTTAGACAGGGGGCCAAACTGTTTTTT,CASSLRQGAKLFF
TRBJ2-2,TRBV20-1,TRBD2,many,TGCAGTGCTAGAGTAGCGGGAGAGGTCGGGGAGCTGTTTTTT,CSARVAGEVGELFF
TRBJ1-2,TRBV24-1,-,-,TGTGCCACCAGTGTACGTGGCAGGGCTGGCTACACCTTC,CATSVRGRAGYTF
TRBJ2-5,TRBV24-1,TRBD2,-,TGTGCCACCAGTGGCTCGAGGACTAGCGGTCTTCAAGAGACCCAGTACTTC,CATSGSRTSGLQETQYF
TRBJ2-1,TRBV10-3,TRBD2,few,TGTGCCATCAGTGAGTTGTGGTCTAGCGGGGCACGTCCCTACAATGAGCAGTTCTTC,CAISELWSSGARPYNEQFF
TRBJ1-4,TRBV10-3,-,many,TGTGCCATCAGTGAGTCTAACAGCGGAGGAGAAAAACTGTTTTTT,CAISESNSGGEKLFF
TRBJ1-2,TRBV29-1,TRBD1,-,TGCAGCGTCGGGACAGGCACTCTCGGCTACACCTTC,CSVGTGTLGYTF